The rows below give T cell receptor beta chains drawn from one sample of a study of molecular identifiers for immune sequencing clone quantification. TCRdb used MiXCR to reprocess the PCR reads, holding one entry per CDR3 protein. The sample yields over 50,000 distinct CDR3 sequences, about a third seen once. Sequenced: naive CD8+ T cells from blood, with Jurkat cell RNA spiked in. The receptors stem from a human donor in good health. Some libraries in this study had Jurkat cell RNA spiked in. Each CDR3 is given with its conserved first and last residue. The D gene is left open where the match is weak. Size tells how often a clone was seen (once, few, many) or the class of an expanded clone, and some rows leave it out.

d_call j_call v_call clone_size cdr3_nt cdr3_aa
TRBD1 TRBJ2-3 TRBV28 many TGTGCCAGCAGTTTTCTAGGACAGGGGGGTAGCTTCACAGATACGCAGTATTTT CASSFLGQGGSFTDTQYF
NA TRBJ2-5 TRBV11-2 NA TGTGCCAGCAGCTTAGATAACTTTGCCGGTCCACAAGAGACCCAGTACTTC CASSLDNFAGPQETQYF
NA TRBJ2-7 TRBV4-3 NA TGCGCCAGCAGCCAAGATAAAGCTTCCTACGAGCAGTACTTC CASSQDKASYEQYF
TRBD2 TRBJ2-7 TRBV6-5 few TGTGCCAGCAGTCAACTAGCGGGAGGTTCCTACGAGCAGTACTTC CASSQLAGGSYEQYF
NA TRBJ2-3 TRBV14 NA TGTGCCAGCAGTGTAGATTCCGGGACTCCATTCACAGATACGCAGTATTTT CASSVDSGTPFTDTQYF
NA TRBJ1-5 TRBV4-2 few TGTGCCAGCAGCCAAGGAGCGGGTCAGCCCCAGCATTTT CASSQGAGQPQHF
NA TRBJ2-7 TRBV24-1 few TGTGCCACCAGTGACTGGGTCGGGGAGCAGTACTTC CATSDWVGEQYF
NA TRBJ2-7 TRBV28 many TGTGCCAGCACTCACCTGGGGGTGCCCTACGAGCAGTACTTC CASTHLGVPYEQYF
TRBD2 TRBJ2-5 TRBV7-9 once TGTGCCAGCCGCAGGACTAGCGGGAGGAGGGGACAAGAGACCCAGTACTTC CASRRTSGRRGQETQYF
TRBD1 TRBJ2-7 TRBV5-3 NA TGTGCCAGCAGCGTAGGACAGGGTTTCGAGCAGTACTTC CASSVGQGFEQYF
NA TRBJ2-7 TRBV10-1 NA TGCGCCAGCAGTGAGTCCCTGGGCTACGAGCAGTACTTC CASSESLGYEQYF
NA TRBJ1-1 TRBV29-1 many TGCAGCGCCGCTGGTGGATCCAGGGCCCCTGAAGCTTTCTTT CSAAGGSRAPEAFF
NA TRBJ2-2 TRBV5-6 NA TGTGCCAGCAGCTTGGGGTCAGGGTTCGGGGAGCTGTTTTTT CASSLGSGFGELFF
NA TRBJ2-1 TRBV14 few TGTGCCAGCAGCCCGGGACTGACGCTCTCCTACAATGAGCAGTTCTTC CASSPGLTLSYNEQFF
TRBD1 TRBJ2-3 TRBV28 many TGTGCCAGCAGTTTCGGCAGGGGGTCAGATACGCAGTATTTT CASSFGRGSDTQYF
TRBD2 TRBJ2-7 TRBV10-1 NA TGCGCCAGCAGTGAGGACCGGACTAGCGGCTCTTCCTACGAGCAGTACTTC CASSEDRTSGSSYEQYF
NA TRBJ2-2 TRBV7-6 many TGTGCCAGCAGCTCCGGCGGGGAGCTGTTTTTT CASSSGGELFF
NA TRBJ2-5 TRBV6-2/TRBV6-3 few TGTGCCAGCACCGGCCCACCCAACCAAGAGACCCAGTACTTC CASTGPPNQETQYF
TRBD2 TRBJ2-3 TRBV12-3/TRBV12-4 NA TGTGCCAGCAGTTCCAACGGACTAGCCACAGATACGCAGTATTTT CASSSNGLATDTQYF
NA TRBJ2-7 TRBV7-8 many TGTGCCAGCAGCGGACCCGACAGCTACTACGAGCAGTACTTC CASSGPDSYYEQYF
TRBD2 TRBJ2-1 TRBV7-2 many TGTGCCAGCAGCTTACTTGCGGGAGGGCCCCACAATGAGCAGTTCTTC CASSLLAGGPHNEQFF
NA TRBJ2-4 TRBV7-9 many TGTGCCAGCAGCTTGCCGGACATACTCCTAGCCAAAAACATTCAGTACTTC CASSLPDILLAKNIQYF
TRBD1 TRBJ1-1 TRBV9 many TGTGCCAGCAGCTATACAGGACAGGCGGATGAAGCTTTCTTT CASSYTGQADEAFF
NA TRBJ2-7 TRBV13 many TGTGCCAGCAGCTCGGCCCCTTTGGAGCAGTACTTC CASSSAPLEQYF
TRBD1 TRBJ2-7 TRBV4-3 few TGCGCCAGCAGCCAAGATTGGTTTACAGGGGGTTTGCCCGAGCAGTACTTC CASSQDWFTGGLPEQYF
NA TRBJ1-2 TRBV20-1 few TGCAGTGCGGCGAGTGACTATGGCTACACCTTC CSAASDYGYTF
NA TRBJ2-3 TRBV5-6 many TGTGCCAGCAGCCCCGGGCCGGATACGCAGTATTTT CASSPGPDTQYF
NA TRBJ2-7 TRBV13 NA TGTGCCAGCAGCTTAGGCTACGGCGCCCCCTACGAGCAGTACTTC CASSLGYGAPYEQYF
TRBD1 TRBJ1-5 TRBV28 many TGTGCCAGCAGTCACGACTTAGGGACAGATCAGCCCCAGCATTTT CASSHDLGTDQPQHF
NA TRBJ2-7 TRBV20-1 NA TGCAGTGCCAACCATCTCCGTGCCTACGAGCAGTACTTC CSANHLRAYEQYF
NA TRBJ2-2 TRBV21-1 few TGTGCCAGCAGCAAAGCACCGGGAGGTGTAAACACCGGGGAGCTGTTTTTT CASSKAPGGVNTGELFF
NA TRBJ2-7 TRBV28 NA TGTGCCAGCAGTTTCGGGATTACCTACGAGCAGTACTTC CASSFGITYEQYF
TRBD2 TRBJ2-1 TRBV7-9 NA TGTGCCAGCAGCCCGGGACTAGCGGGAGGTACTGAGCAGTTCTTC CASSPGLAGGTEQFF
NA TRBJ2-2 TRBV14 NA TGTGCCAGCAGCCCGTGCCCAGGCAACCCGAGCTTCACCGGGGAGCTGTTTTTT CASSPCPGNPSFTGELFF
NA TRBJ2-7 TRBV11-2 NA TGTGCCAGCAGCTGGAGCTGCGAGCAGTACTTC CASSWSCEQYF
NA TRBJ2-2 TRBV15 NA TGTGCCACCAGCAGAGATCAAGGAGGCGCCGGCACCGGGGAGCTGTTTTTT CATSRDQGGAGTGELFF
NA TRBJ2-7 TRBV7-2 NA TGTGCCAGCAGTTCTACTAGCCCGCTCGAGCAGTACTTC CASSSTSPLEQYF
TRBD1 TRBJ2-4 TRBV2 many TGTGCCAGCGGCCAGGGACAGACCCTAGCCAAAAACATTCAGTACTTC CASGQGQTLAKNIQYF
NA TRBJ2-7 TRBV20-1 many TGCAGTGCTACCACCTCGCCGAGCGCCGCCCTCTACGAGCAGTACTTC CSATTSPSAALYEQYF
NA TRBJ2-7 TRBV28 NA TGTGCCAGCTTGTTGGGCTACGAGCAGTACTTC CASLLGYEQYF
NA TRBJ2-5 TRBV27 NA TGTGCCAGCTGGGATCCGAATCGAGAGACCCAGTACTTC CASWDPNRETQYF
NA TRBJ1-2 TRBV7-9 few TGTGCCAGCAGCCCAGGAGAGTTGGGCTACACCTTC CASSPGELGYTF
NA TRBJ2-1 TRBV20-1 many TGCAGTGCTTTCCTTCCTGCCCTGGCCCCCAATGAGCAGTTCTTC CSAFLPALAPNEQFF
NA TRBJ2-2 TRBV20-1 NA TGCAGTGCTAGCGGTGTAGGAACGAACACCGGGGTGCTGTTTTTT CSASGVGTNTGVLFF
NA TRBJ1-5 TRBV28 many TGTGCCAGCAGTTTATGGGGGGATCAGCCCCAGCATTTT CASSLWGDQPQHF
TRBD2 TRBJ2-1 TRBV2 NA TGTGCCAGCAAAGGAACTAGCGGACTCTACAATGAGCAGTTCTTC CASKGTSGLYNEQFF
NA TRBJ1-5 TRBV3-2 NA TGTGCCAGCAGCCAAGATAACAGTATCCAAAATCAGCCCCTGCATTTT CASSQDNSIQNQPLHF
NA TRBJ2-3 TRBV20-1 NA TGCAGAGCTAGAGGCCGGGACGCCACAGATACGCAGTATTTT CRARGRDATDTQYF